The T cell receptor beta chain described here comes from a study of blood T cell repertoires in COVID-19. The protocol was immunoSEQ multiplex PCR, while the TCRdb copy is restricted to in-frame clones and leaves out a portion. Of around 140,000 clones in the sample, around 84% are singletons; the top ten hold 2% to 3%. Recruits, aged about 18 to 100 years, lived in 20 to 30 US areas. In germline, CDR1 is LNHNV, CDR2 YYDKDF (reference sequence). The CDR3 is 14 amino acids. Trimming stripped 2 bases from V and 7 bases from J, with 12 bases between. Sequenced sample: PBMCs or T cells enriched from blood (not recorded which). The chain recombines TRBV15 with TRBJ1-3, with D perhaps TRBD1 (5 bases). The sequence derives from a man aged 35-49 years with acute COVID-19. The chain's CDR3 is CATSRPAQGNTIYF. CDR3 DNA sequence: TGTGCCACCAGCAGACCAGCTCAGGGTAACACCATATATTTT.